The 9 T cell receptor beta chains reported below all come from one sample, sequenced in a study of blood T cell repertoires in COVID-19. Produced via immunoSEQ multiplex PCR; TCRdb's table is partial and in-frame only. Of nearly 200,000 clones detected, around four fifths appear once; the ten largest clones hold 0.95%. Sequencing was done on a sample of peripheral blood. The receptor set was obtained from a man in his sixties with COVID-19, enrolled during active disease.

The CDR3, as DNA: TGTGCCAGCTCTACACTTCCCGGGACAGGGATCATGAACACTGAAGCTTTCTTT. It codes for CASSTLPGTGIMNTEAFF. The rearrangement links TRBV18 to TRBJ1-1, with 9 bases fitting TRBD1. The junction had 14 bases not matched to a gene; V was cut back by 6 bases and J by 0 bases. Germline values: CDR1 KGHSH, CDR2 LQKENI. The CDR3 runs to 18 residues. The full variable domain, in which reference TRBV18 and TRBJ1-1 provide the parts outside the CDR3, is NAGVMQNPRHLVRRRGQEARLRCSPMKGHSHVYWYRQLPEEGLKFMVYLQKENIIDESGMPKERFSAEFPKEGPSILRIQQVVRGDSAAYFCASSTLPGTGIMNTEAFFGQGTRLTVV.

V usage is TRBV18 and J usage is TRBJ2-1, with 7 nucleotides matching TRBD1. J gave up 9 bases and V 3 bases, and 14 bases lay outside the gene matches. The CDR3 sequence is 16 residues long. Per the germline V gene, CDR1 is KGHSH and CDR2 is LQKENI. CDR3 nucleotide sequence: TGTGCCAGCTCACCTAAGATAAGGGGGCTCGCAAGTGAGCAGTTCTTC. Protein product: CASSPKIRGLASEQFF.

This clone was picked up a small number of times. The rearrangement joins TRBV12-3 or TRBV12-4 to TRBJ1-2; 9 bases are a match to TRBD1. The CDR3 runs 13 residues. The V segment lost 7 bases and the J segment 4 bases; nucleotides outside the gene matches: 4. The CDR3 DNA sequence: TGTGCCAGCAACACAGGGGGCACCTATGGCTACACCTTC. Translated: CASNTGGTYGYTF.

This CDR3 reads CASSLEWTSGRASLNEQFF. The CDR3 region has the DNA TGTGCCAGCAGCTTAGAGTGGACTAGCGGGAGGGCCAGCTTAAATGAGCAGTTCTTC. The V gene is TRBV7-3, the J gene TRBJ2-1; TRBD2 agrees at 15 bases. The CDR3 has 19 residues. The ends lost 2 bases at V and 7 bases at J; junction bases unmatched: 12. CDR1 is SGHTA and CDR2 is FQGTGA in the germline V gene.

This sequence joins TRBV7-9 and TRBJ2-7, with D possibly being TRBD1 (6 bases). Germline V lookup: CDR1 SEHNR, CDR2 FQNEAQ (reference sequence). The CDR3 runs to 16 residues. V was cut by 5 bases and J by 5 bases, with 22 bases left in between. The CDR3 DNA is TGTGCCAGCAGCCGGGACAAAGGCCCCATCCGCGACGAGCAGTACTTC. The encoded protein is CASSRDKGPIRDEQYF.

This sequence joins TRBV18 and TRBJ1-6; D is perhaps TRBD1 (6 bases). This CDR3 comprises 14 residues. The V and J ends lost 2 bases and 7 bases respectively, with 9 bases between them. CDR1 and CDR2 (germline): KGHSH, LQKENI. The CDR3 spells CASSPSRGNSPLHF. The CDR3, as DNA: TGTGCCAGCTCACCATCCAGGGGAAATTCACCCCTCCACTTT.

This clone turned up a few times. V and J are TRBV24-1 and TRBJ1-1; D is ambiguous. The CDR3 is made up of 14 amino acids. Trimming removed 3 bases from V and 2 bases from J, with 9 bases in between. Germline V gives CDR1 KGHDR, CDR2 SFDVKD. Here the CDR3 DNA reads TGTGCCACCAGTGATGGAGTCCTAAACACTGAAGCTTTCTTT. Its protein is CATSDGVLNTEAFF.

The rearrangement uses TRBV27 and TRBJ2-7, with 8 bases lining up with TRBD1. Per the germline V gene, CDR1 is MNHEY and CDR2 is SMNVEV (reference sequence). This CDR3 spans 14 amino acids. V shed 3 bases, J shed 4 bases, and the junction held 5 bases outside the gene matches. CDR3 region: CASSLSRGPYEQYF. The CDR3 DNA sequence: TGTGCCAGCAGTTTGTCCAGGGGGCCGTACGAGCAGTACTTC.

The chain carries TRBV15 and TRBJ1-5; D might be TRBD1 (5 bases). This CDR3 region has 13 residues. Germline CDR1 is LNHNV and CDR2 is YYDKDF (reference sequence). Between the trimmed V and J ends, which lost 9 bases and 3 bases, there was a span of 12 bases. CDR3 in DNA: TGTGCCACGGGGCCCGTGAACAATCAGCCCCAGCATTTT. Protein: CATGPVNNQPQHF.